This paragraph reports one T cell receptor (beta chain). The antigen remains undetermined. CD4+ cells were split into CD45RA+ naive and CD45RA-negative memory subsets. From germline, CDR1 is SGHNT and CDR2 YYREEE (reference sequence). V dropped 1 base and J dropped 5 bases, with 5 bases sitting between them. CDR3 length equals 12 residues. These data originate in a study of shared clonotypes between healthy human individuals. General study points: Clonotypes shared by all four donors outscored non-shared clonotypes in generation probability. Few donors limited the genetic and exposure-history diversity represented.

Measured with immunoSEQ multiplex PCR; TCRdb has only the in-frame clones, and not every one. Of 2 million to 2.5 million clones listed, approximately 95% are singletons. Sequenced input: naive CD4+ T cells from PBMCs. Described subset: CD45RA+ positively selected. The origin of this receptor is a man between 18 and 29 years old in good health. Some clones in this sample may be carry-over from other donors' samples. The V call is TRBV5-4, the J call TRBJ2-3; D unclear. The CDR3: CASSLPVDTQYF. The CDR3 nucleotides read TGTGCCAGCAGCTTGCCTGTAGATACGCAGTATTTT. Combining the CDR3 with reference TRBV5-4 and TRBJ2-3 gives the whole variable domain ETGVTQSPTHLIKTRGQQVTLRCSSQSGHNTVSWYQQALGQGPQFIFQYYREEENGRGNFPPRFSGLQFPNYSSELNVNALELDDSALYLCASSLPVDTQYFGPGTRLTVL.